This passage covers 12 T cell receptor beta chains from one sample sequenced in a study of CD8+CD57+ T cells in acquired aplastic anemia. According to the study, genomic DNA was the template for TCR beta VDJ and CDR3 profiling. TCRdb ran MiXCR on the reads and lists one entry per CDR3 protein. The repertoire consists of just over 400,000 distinct CDR3 sequences, with just under 70% occurring once and the leading ten covering 3.5% to 4.5%. The sequenced sample consisted of sorted CD4+, CD8+, or CD8+CD57+ T cells (not recorded which) from PBMCs. These receptors were taken from a human donor in good health, serving as a control.

Details on this clonotype: Germline and junction disagree at one end, which may indicate a read error. The chain is built from TRBV7-2 and TRBJ1-2; weak D call: TRBD1 (6 bases). CDR1 and CDR2 from the germline V gene are SGHTA and FQGNSA. The CDR3 consists of 15 residues. CDR3 in amino acids: CASRSGDGSNYRYTF. CDR3 sequence (DNA): TGTGCCAGCAGGTCAGGGGACGGATCTAACTATCGCTACACCTTC.

This clonotype was counted ten times or more. The chain links TRBV4-3 to TRBJ2-1; no reliable D call. Between the trimmed V and J ends, which lost 0 bases and 9 bases, there was a span of 18 bases. This CDR3 spans 16 amino acids. Germline loops: CDR1 LGHNA, CDR2 YSLEER. The CDR3 loop is CASSQETSESEGEQFF. The CDR3 coding sequence is TGCGCCAGCAGCCAAGAGACGTCGGAATCCGAAGGTGAGCAGTTCTTC.

With respect to this clonotype: A read error may account for a junction end that differs from germline. V usage is TRBV7-2 and J usage is TRBJ2-1, with 7 bases matching TRBD2. The germline V gene has CDR1 SGHTA and CDR2 FQGNSA. CDR3 length: 14 residues. The CDR3: CASSLARESSENTF. In DNA, the CDR3 is TGTGCCAGCAGCTTAGCGCGGGAGAGCTCTGAAAACACCTTC.

The chain employs TRBV20-1 and TRBJ2-1, with D hard to call. V was trimmed by 6 bases and J by 7 bases, leaving 19 bases between them. This CDR3 is built from 14 residues. CDR1 DFQATT and CDR2 SNEGSKA come from the germline V gene (reference sequence). As DNA, the CDR3 is TGCAGTGCCGAGGCCGGTGCGAGTCCGAATGAGCAGTTCTTC. Its translation is CSAEAGASPNEQFF.

Concerning this clonotype itself: Mismatch with germline at one junction end may stem from a read error. The chain links TRBV7-2 to TRBJ1-2, with no clear D. CDR3 length equals 14 residues. The germline gives CDR1 SGHTA, CDR2 FQGNSA. The CDR3 reads CASSLSPEKHGYTF. The CDR3 coding sequence is TGTGCCAGCAGCTTGAGCCCTGAAAAGCATGGATACACCTTC.

Notes on this clonotype: A much larger clone sits a single nucleotide away, making a read error possible. The chain joins TRBV12-3 or TRBV12-4 to TRBJ1-3, with D hard to call. The CDR3 is 14 amino acids. The CDR3 DNA follows: TGCGCCAGCAGCTCAGGTGTTGCTGGAAACACCATATATTTT. This codes for CASSSGVAGNTIYF.

Points on this clonotype: A clone one base away is much larger, so this may be a read error. The chain uses TRBV5-1 and TRBJ2-1; 7 positions agree with TRBD2. Germline V lookup: CDR1 SGHRS, CDR2 YFSETQ. The CDR3 sequence is 17 residues long. The CDR3 nucleotides read TGCGCCAGCAGCGCCACCCGGCAAGCGGGGCCCTACAATGAGCGGTTCTTC. This codes for CASSATRQAGPYNERFF. Based on the CDR3 plus reference TRBV5-1 and TRBJ2-1, the full variable domain is KAGVTQTPRYLIKTRGQQVTLSCSPISGHRSVSWYQQTPGQGLQFLFEYFSETQRNKGNFPGRFSGRQFSNSRSEMNVSTLELGDSALYLCASSATRQAGPYNERFFGPGTRLTVL.

This clonotype was observed once. The chain couples TRBV4-2 to TRBJ1-5; D might be TRBD1 (6 bases). V gave up 4 bases and J gave up 4 bases, with 17 bases separating them. The CDR3 runs 16 residues. From germline, CDR1 is LGHNA and CDR2 YNFKEQ. CDR3 coding DNA: TGTGCCAGCAGCCTAGACACTAGGACAGCTAATCAGCCCCAGCATTTT. Protein sequence: CASSLDTRTANQPQHF.

A word on this clonotype: Its ends do not fully match the called genes, so a read error is possible. The chain employs TRBV7-2 and TRBJ2-6, with 7 nucleotides matching TRBD1. Per the germline V gene, CDR1 is SGHTA and CDR2 is FQGNSA. The CDR3 covers 13 residues. CDR3 protein: CASSDETGYTEAF. CDR3 bases: TGTGCCAGCAGCGACGAGACAGGGTACACTGAAGCTTTC.

This chain links TRBV5-1 with TRBJ2-7; 10 bases align to TRBD1. V gave up 4 bases and J gave up 5 bases; unmatched junction bases: 3. The CDR3 covers 13 residues. The germline V gene encodes CDR1 SGHRS and CDR2 YFSETQ. The chain's CDR3 is CASSRDRGDEQYF. CDR3 DNA: TGCGCCAGCAGCCGGGACAGGGGCGACGAGCAGTACTTC.

As regards this clonotype: The junction departs from germline at one end; a sequencing error may be responsible. The chain has TRBV5-1 and TRBJ1-3; 11 nucleotides align to TRBD1. The CDR3 loop spans 15 amino acids. Germline assignment: CDR1 SGHRS and CDR2 YFSETQ. The CDR3 region has the DNA TGTGCCAGCATCCCCGGGACAGGGGGGGGAAACACCATATATTTT. Protein sequence: CASIPGTGGGNTIYF.

This clonotype came up a few times. CDR3 in DNA: TGTGCCAGCAGTGAATACAGGATTTCAGGAAACATTCAGTACTTC. It yields the protein CASSEYRISGNIQYF. The chain couples TRBV6-5 to TRBJ2-4; the D gene is possibly TRBD1 (5 bases). Trimming took 5 bases from V and 6 from J, leaving 17 bases between them. Germline lookup yields CDR1 MNHEY and CDR2 SVGAGI. The CDR3 is 15 amino acids.